The 11 T cell receptor beta chains below were found in one sample sequenced in a study of T cell repertoires in ileal Crohn's disease. This table comes from immunoSEQ multiplex PCR, and its TCRdb copy is limited to in-frame clones, with some not included. Of tens of thousands of clones detected, roughly 81% appear once; the ten largest clones hold 4.5% to 6%. The material sequenced was ileal tissue. The receptor set was obtained from an adult with Crohn's disease.

The CDR3 DNA reads as TGTGCCAGCAGCCAGGGACAGGGGCGCTACGAGCAGTACTTC. Translating it yields CASSQGQGRYEQYF. The chain has TRBV6-5 and TRBJ2-7, with 10 bases lining up with TRBD1. With V trimmed by 6 bases and J by 3 bases, 5 bases remained unmatched. This CDR3 comprises 14 residues. Germline CDR1 reads MNHEY; CDR2 reads SVGAGI.

This clone has only a few counts. The rearrangement links TRBV18 to TRBJ2-3; unclear D gene. The CDR3 sequence is 13 residues long. Germline-derived CDR1 and CDR2 are KGHSH and LQKENI. V dropped 4 bases and J dropped 5 bases, with 10 bases sitting between them. CDR3: CASSLSTGDTQYF. The CDR3 bases are TGTGCCAGCTCACTTTCCACGGGAGATACGCAGTATTTT. The full variable domain, in which reference TRBV18 and TRBJ2-3 provide the parts outside the CDR3, is NAGVMQNPRHLVRRRGQEARLRCSPMKGHSHVYWYRQLPEEGLKFMVYLQKENIIDESGMPKERFSAEFPKEGPSILRIQQVVRGDSAAYFCASSLSTGDTQYFGPGTRLTVL.

The J gene is TRBJ2-1, the V gene TRBV10-3, with 9 nucleotides matching TRBD2. Trimming at V came to 7 bases and at J to 8 bases, leaving 9 bases not matched to a gene. This CDR3 is built from 14 residues. CDR1 ENHRY and CDR2 SYGVKD come from the germline V gene. In DNA form, the CDR3 reads TGTGCCATCAAACGACTAGCGGATAACCATGAGCAGTTCTTC. Translated: CAIKRLADNHEQFF.

The chain employs TRBV10-3 and TRBJ1-2; D is uncertain. Trimming left V 4 bases short and J 2 bases short, with 8 bases between. Germline values: CDR1 ENHRY, CDR2 SYGVKD. The CDR3 length is 13 residues. CDR3 bases: TGTGCCATCAGTGGTGGCCCGAACTATGGCTACACCTTC. It yields the protein CAISGGPNYGYTF.

The rearrangement uses TRBV5-1 and TRBJ1-2, with 8 bases fitting TRBD1. Per the germline V gene, CDR1 is SGHRS and CDR2 is YFSETQ. This CDR3 contains 16 residues. The V segment lost 3 bases and the J segment 4 bases; nucleotides outside the gene matches: 11. In nucleotides, the CDR3 is TGCGCCAGCAGCTCCTCTCCGGACAGGGTGTTCTATGGCTACACCTTC. Amino acid sequence: CASSSSPDRVFYGYTF.

The chain carries TRBV7-3 and TRBJ2-5, with D possibly TRBD1 on 6 matching bases. V was cut by 3 bases and J by 2 bases, with 13 bases left in between. Germline lookup yields CDR1 SGHTA and CDR2 FQGTGA. The CDR3 length is 15 residues. CDR3 sequence (DNA): TGTGCCAGCAGCTTCAGGGGTAGTGGGCAAGAGACCCAGTACTTC. It encodes CASSFRGSGQETQYF.

The chain recombines TRBV5-1 with TRBJ2-6; possibly TRBD2 for D (5 bases). The CDR3 has 15 amino acids. Germline CDR1 is SGHRS and CDR2 is YFSETQ. Trimming removed 4 bases from V and 1 base from J, with 9 bases in between. The CDR3 sequence is CASSPEVSGANVLTF. The CDR3 coding sequence is TGCGCCAGCAGCCCGGAGGTGTCTGGGGCCAACGTCCTGACTTTC.

The chain recombines TRBV5-1 with TRBJ2-5; D is possibly TRBD2 (6 bases). This CDR3 has 15 residues. V lost 4 bases and J lost 0, with 13 bases in between. Germline-derived CDR1 and CDR2 are SGHRS and YFSETQ. DNA of the CDR3: TGCGCCAGCAGCCCCAGGGACTTCTACCAAGAGACCCAGTACTTC. It yields the protein CASSPRDFYQETQYF.

V gene TRBV27 combines with J gene TRBJ2-7; D perhaps matches TRBD2 (5 bases). Germline V gene lookup returns CDR1 MNHEY and CDR2 SMNVEV (reference sequence). Trimming took off 5 bases at V and 4 bases at J, with 12 bases between the two ends. The CDR3 consists of 13 residues. The DNA of the CDR3 is TGTGCCAGCAGTCACTTCCGGGGATACGAGCAGTACTTC. The encoded protein is CASSHFRGYEQYF.

The gene calls are TRBV5-4 and TRBJ2-3; 8 bases are a match to TRBD1. The ends lost 4 bases at V and 3 bases at J; junction bases unmatched: 10. The CDR3 covers 16 residues. Germline V CDR1 and CDR2: SGHNT, YYREEE (reference sequence). CDR3 protein: CASSPWTGSRTDTQYF. For the CDR3, the DNA is TGTGCCAGCAGCCCTTGGACAGGGTCTCGGACAGATACGCAGTATTTT. The full variable domain, in which reference TRBV5-4 and TRBJ2-3 provide the parts outside the CDR3, is ETGVTQSPTHLIKTRGQQVTLRCSSQSGHNTVSWYQQALGQGPQFIFQYYREEENGRGNFPPRFSGLQFPNYSSELNVNALELDDSALYLCASSPWTGSRTDTQYFGPGTRLTVL.

The gene calls are TRBV10-1 and TRBJ1-1; D not resolved. The germline gives CDR1 WNHNN, CDR2 SYGVQD (reference sequence). The V gene lost 2 bases and the J gene lost 1 base, with 8 bases spanning the gap. CDR3 length equals 14 residues. This CDR3 is CASSEHRRNTEAFF. The CDR3 coding sequence is TGCGCCAGCAGTGAGCACAGAAGGAACACTGAAGCTTTCTTT.